One sample yielded the 29 T cell receptor beta chains listed below, sequenced in a study of blood T cells in healthy people across ages. Through a sample-barcoded 5' primer and a J-beta primer mix, a second PCR was run for about 6 to 11 cycles. TCRdb re-analysed the 5' RACE reads in MiXCR, keeping a single row per CDR3 protein. The sample holds 710,000 or so distinct CDR3 sequences, about a fifth seen once. Material: blood. The receptor set was obtained from a man in his 70s in good health.

V usage is TRBV6-2 or TRBV6-3 and J usage is TRBJ1-5, with D unresolved. The V gene's germline CDR1 is MNHEY and CDR2 SVGEGT. This CDR3 is 17 amino acids long. V lost 8 bases to trimming and J lost 6 bases, with 26 bases between them. CDR3 loop: CASLGGIPRGAGQPQHF. The CDR3 coding sequence is TGTGCCAGCCTAGGCGGGATCCCTAGAGGAGCTGGTCAGCCCCAGCATTTT.

This rearrangement joins TRBV6-1 to TRBJ2-7, with a possible D match to TRBD2 (5 bases). The germline V gene has CDR1 MNHNS and CDR2 SASEGT. Trimming left V 2 bases short and J 7 bases short, with 12 bases between. This CDR3 contains 13 residues. CDR3 loop: CASSETGRGEQYF. The CDR3 DNA reads as TGTGCCAGCAGTGAAACCGGCCGGGGAGAGCAGTACTTC.

This clonotype was found many times. The rearrangement uses TRBV18 and TRBJ1-1; the D is unclear. The CDR3 length is 16 residues. Per the germline V gene, CDR1 is KGHSH and CDR2 is LQKENI. Trimming took off 0 bases at V and 1 base at J, with 12 bases between the two ends. The CDR3 spells CASSPPSSRQNTEAFF. In DNA form, the CDR3 reads TGTGCCAGCTCACCACCATCGTCACGGCAGAACACTGAAGCTTTCTTT.

The rearrangement joins TRBV12-3 or TRBV12-4 to TRBJ2-1; D not resolved. The CDR3 is 13 residues long. Trimming stripped 5 bases from V and 6 bases from J, with 11 bases between. The CDR3 DNA follows: TGTGCCAGCAGTCCCGGCATTGTCAATGAGCAGTTCTTC. This codes for CASSPGIVNEQFF.

This clonotype was detected only a few times. The rearrangement links TRBV6-5 to TRBJ2-3; 15 positions match TRBD2. After removal of 2 bases from V and 5 bases from J, the junction contained 5 bases not matched to a gene. Germline-derived CDR1 and CDR2 are MNHEY and SVGAGI. This CDR3 is built from 17 residues. CDR3 region: CASSYDGGLAGGDTQYF. The CDR3 DNA is TGTGCCAGCAGTTACGATGGGGGACTAGCGGGGGGAGATACGCAGTATTTT.

This clonotype was seen a few times. The V and J genes are TRBV28 and TRBJ2-3; 10 nucleotides line up with TRBD1. The CDR3 is 15 amino acids. Germline V gene data show CDR1 as MDHEN and CDR2 as SYDVKM. V trimming: 7 bases; J trimming: 9 bases; junction bases outside the gene matches: 13. The CDR3 loop reads CASKTGTGDRGTQYF. The CDR3 coding sequence is TGTGCCAGCAAAACCGGGACAGGGGATCGCGGCACGCAGTATTTT.

This clonotype appeared a few times. The rearrangement links TRBV24-1 to TRBJ1-1, with D possibly matching TRBD1 (6 bases). V gave up 9 bases and J gave up 1 base, with 20 bases separating them. The length of the CDR3 is 16 residues. CDR1 and CDR2 from the germline V gene are KGHDR and SFDVKD. The chain's CDR3 is CATRGSETGRNTEAFF. Written as DNA, the CDR3 is TGTGCCACCCGTGGATCTGAGACAGGACGGAACACTGAAGCTTTCTTT.

The V and J genes are TRBV18 and TRBJ1-1; D unclear. V was cut by 1 base and J by 1 base, with 10 bases left in between. The CDR3 is made up of 15 amino acids. CDR1 and CDR2 from the germline V gene are KGHSH and LQKENI. CDR3 residues: CASSPLSTENTEAFF. CDR3 DNA: TGTGCCAGCTCACCACTGAGTACAGAGAACACTGAAGCTTTCTTT.

As to this clonotype: This may arise from a read error, as a much more abundant clone is one base away. No conserved phenylalanine or tryptophan is present at the end of the CDR3, so a read error is the likely explanation. The rearrangement links TRBV29-1 to TRBJ2-3; TRBD1 is a possible D gene (6 bases). V lost 4 bases and J lost 1, with 9 bases in between. Germline V gene data show CDR1 as SQVTM and CDR2 as ANQGSEA. CDR3 length: 13 residues. The CDR3 nucleotides read TGCAGCGTTGTAGAGGGGGGCACAGATACGCAGTATCTT. It encodes CSVVEGGTDTQYL.

This clonotype has more than one count but fewer than ten. This chain links TRBV6-5 with TRBJ1-4; 9 bases line up with TRBD1. Germline assignment: CDR1 MNHEY and CDR2 SVGAGI. The V gene end was trimmed by 6 bases and the J gene end by 6 bases; junction bases not matched to a gene: 5. This CDR3 contains 14 residues. For the CDR3, the DNA is TGTGCCAGCAGCTGGGGACAGGGCGATGAAAAACTGTTTTTT. Its translation is CASSWGQGDEKLFF.

This clonotype was counted ten times or more. The chain links TRBV6-5 to TRBJ2-5; 9 positions match TRBD2. This CDR3 spans 14 amino acids. The trim removed 2 bases at V and 5 bases at J, leaving 3 bases unmatched. Germline-derived CDR1 and CDR2 are MNHEY and SVGAGI. The CDR3 loop is CASSYGGGAETQYF. CDR3 bases: TGTGCCAGCAGTTACGGCGGGGGGGCGGAGACCCAGTACTTC.

The rearrangement links TRBV20-1 to TRBJ1-4; D call uncertain. The CDR3 is 13 residues long. Germline V gene sequence: CDR1 DFQATT, CDR2 SNEGSKA (reference sequence). Trimming took 2 bases from V and 4 from J, leaving 8 bases between them. CDR3 region: CSARNSYNEKLFF. CDR3 bases: TGCAGTGCTAGAAACAGCTATAATGAAAAACTGTTTTTT.

This clonotype was counted ten times or more. The rearrangement links TRBV24-1 to TRBJ2-3; D possibly matches TRBD1 or TRBD2 (5 bases each). Trimming took off 3 bases at V and 0 bases at J, with 12 bases between the two ends. Germline CDR1 and CDR2: KGHDR and SFDVKD. The CDR3 is made up of 16 amino acids. This CDR3 reads CATSDPGTASTDTQYF. The CDR3 DNA reads as TGTGCCACCAGTGATCCCGGGACGGCTAGCACAGATACGCAGTATTTT.

The rearrangement links TRBV20-1 to TRBJ2-5, with a weak D call TRBD2 (6 bases). V was pared by 5 bases and J by 5 bases, with 18 bases between. CDR1 and CDR2 (germline): DFQATT, SNEGSKA (reference sequence). The CDR3 has 14 residues. The CDR3: CSALMGGGVETQYF. CDR3 sequence (DNA): TGCAGTGCTCTTATGGGGGGTGGAGTGGAGACCCAGTACTTC.

The rearrangement links TRBV27 to TRBJ1-3; the D gene is possibly TRBD1 (6 bases). CDR3 size: 15 residues. V was shortened by 8 bases and J by 2 bases, with 16 bases between the two germline ends. Germline CDR1 and CDR2: MNHEY and SMNVEV (reference sequence). As DNA, the CDR3 is TGTGCCAGCGGTCAAAGGGGGGCGACTGGAAACACCATATATTTT. Its protein product is CASGQRGATGNTIYF.

The J gene is TRBJ1-2, the V gene TRBV20-1, with TRBD1 matching 7 bases. CDR3 length equals 14 residues. Germline CDR1 DFQATT, CDR2 SNEGSKA (reference sequence). V shed 3 bases and J 9 bases; nucleotides not matched to a gene: 13. DNA for the CDR3: TGCAGTGCTAGTTACTCCGACAGGGCGATTAGCTACACCTTC. Translation: CSASYSDRAISYTF.

This clonotype came up a few times. This chain links TRBV20-1 with TRBJ2-7; possible D gene TRBD2, 5 bases. This CDR3 has 13 residues. Germline V gene lookup returns CDR1 DFQATT and CDR2 SNEGSKA (reference sequence). Trimming shortened V by 6 bases and J by 1 base, and 13 bases separated the two germline ends. CDR3 nucleotides: TGCAGTGCCCCCGGGGAAGGGTCCTACGAGCAGTACTTC. It specifies CSAPGEGSYEQYF.

The DNA for the CDR3 is TGTGCCAGCAAACTGGGCGGGAGAGATATGGAGACCCAGTACTTC. This encodes CASKLGGRDMETQYF. V gene TRBV7-8 combines with J gene TRBJ2-5; 7 bases align to TRBD2. The ends lost 7 bases at V and 5 bases at J; junction bases unmatched: 13. This CDR3 is built from 15 residues. The germline V gene encodes CDR1 SGHVS and CDR2 FQNEAQ.

This clonotype has a single count. Germline and junction disagree at one end, which may indicate a read error. J is TRBJ2-2 and V is TRBV20-1; 7 nucleotides agree with TRBD1. This CDR3 comprises 13 residues. The germline gives CDR1 DFQATT, CDR2 SNEGSKA (reference sequence). The CDR3: CSGRQGGSGELFF. The CDR3 nucleotides are TGCAGTGGTAGACAGGGCGGAAGCGGGGAGCTGTTTTTT.

With respect to this clonotype: This could be a read error, since a much larger clone is one nucleotide away. The V call is TRBV29-1, the J call TRBJ2-3; D is perhaps TRBD1 (5 bases). Germline V CDR1 and CDR2: SQVTM, ANQGSEA. V was shortened by 4 bases and J by 5 bases, with 13 bases between the two germline ends. This CDR3 is 13 amino acids long. CDR3 sequence (DNA): TGCAGCGTTGCGACAGCTTCCATAGATACGCAGTATTTT. It is translated as CSVATASIDTQYF.

Worth noting for this clonotype: The conserved final phenylalanine or tryptophan is absent from the CDR3, which likely points to a read error. CDR3 protein: CSVEVVWNEQFS. In DNA, the CDR3 is TGCAGCGTTGAGGTAGTCTGGAATGAGCAGTTCTCC. This chain uses TRBV29-1 with TRBJ2-1; D remains unclear. Germline V gene data show CDR1 as SQVTM and CDR2 as ANQGSEA. The length of the CDR3 is 12 residues. Trimming removed 3 bases from V and 7 bases from J, with 10 bases in between.

The gene calls are TRBV5-5 and TRBJ2-1, with TRBD2 matching over 12 bases. Per the germline V gene, CDR1 is SGHKS and CDR2 is YYEKEE (reference sequence). The CDR3 is made up of 15 amino acids. The V and J ends lost 4 bases and 7 bases, in that order; junction bases with no gene match: 6. This CDR3 is CASSRLAGVANEQFF. CDR3 DNA sequence: TGTGCCAGCAGCAGACTAGCGGGAGTTGCGAATGAGCAGTTCTTC. Drawing the rest from reference TRBV5-5 and TRBJ2-1, the complete variable domain is DAGVTQSPTHLIKTRGQQVTLRCSPISGHKSVSWYQQVLGQGPQFIFQYYEKEERGRGNFPDRFSARQFPNYSSELNVNALLLGDSALYLCASSRLAGVANEQFFGPGTRLTVL.

Notes on this clonotype: At one boundary the junction diverges from the germline segment, which might be a read error. V and J are TRBV4-3 and TRBJ1-4, with TRBD1 matching 9 bases. CDR1 is LGHNA and CDR2 is YSLEER in the germline V gene. The CDR3 extends over 14 amino acids. DNA for the CDR3: TGCGCCAGCAGCCACGGGACAGGGACCGAAAGACTGTTTTTT. It encodes CASSHGTGTERLFF.

The chain recombines TRBV19 with TRBJ1-5; no reliable D call. This CDR3 is 17 amino acids long. Trimming pared 3 bases from V and 0 bases from J, leaving 15 bases between. Per germline, CDR1 LNHDA and CDR2 SQIVND (reference sequence). This chain's CDR3 is CASSIDTARDSNQPQHF. The CDR3 nucleotides read TGTGCCAGTAGTATTGACACGGCGAGAGATAGCAATCAGCCCCAGCATTTT.

This chain joins TRBV5-1 and TRBJ1-4, with unresolved D. Germline CDR1 is SGHRS and CDR2 is YFSETQ. Deletions cut 1 base from V and 5 bases from J, with 6 bases between. The CDR3 runs to 13 residues. CDR3 nucleotide sequence: TGCGCCAGCAGCTTGTCACGGAATGAAAAACTGTTTTTT. This sequence encodes CASSLSRNEKLFF. The variable domain in full, with the rest retrieved from reference TRBV5-1 and TRBJ1-4, is KAGVTQTPRYLIKTRGQQVTLSCSPISGHRSVSWYQQTPGQGLQFLFEYFSETQRNKGNFPGRFSGRQFSNSRSEMNVSTLELGDSALYLCASSLSRNEKLFFGSGTQLSVL.

The CDR3 spells CASSVGTGIFYEQYF. CDR3 coding DNA: TGTGCCAGCAGCGTGGGGACAGGTATTTTCTACGAGCAGTACTTC. The chain employs TRBV7-9 and TRBJ2-1, with 8 bases fitting TRBD1. Judging by the DNA end, TRBJ2-7 fits better; the J call may be wrong. Germline CDR1 reads SEHNR; CDR2 reads FQNEAQ (reference sequence). The CDR3 runs 15 residues.

The chain uses TRBV5-1 and TRBJ2-4; TRBD1 aligns across 7 bases. Germline loops: CDR1 SGHRS, CDR2 YFSETQ. This CDR3 is 16 amino acids long. J gave up 7 bases and V 0 bases, and 10 bases lay outside the gene matches. The CDR3 spells CASSLEGQQFGNIQYF. As DNA, the CDR3 is TGCGCCAGCAGCTTGGAGGGACAGCAGTTCGGGAACATTCAGTACTTC.

The chain links TRBV15 to TRBJ1-4; possible D gene TRBD1, 5 bases. This CDR3 contains 16 residues. Germline V CDR1 and CDR2: LNHNV, YYDKDF (reference sequence). Trimming cost V 0 bases and J 7 bases, with 15 bases left between them. CDR3 region: CATSREDAGRGEKLFF. CDR3 coding DNA: TGTGCCACCAGCAGAGAGGACGCAGGGCGAGGTGAAAAACTGTTTTTT.

Written as DNA, the CDR3 is TGTGCCAGCAACCCAGATTCGGGGGGCTCCTACAATGAGCAGTTCTTC. As protein: CASNPDSGGSYNEQFF. J is TRBJ2-1 and V is TRBV6-4, with 7 bases fitting TRBD2. CDR1 is MRHNA, CDR2 SNTAGT, per germline. Trimming at V came to 7 bases and at J to 0 bases, leaving 9 bases not matched to a gene. The CDR3 spans 16 residues.